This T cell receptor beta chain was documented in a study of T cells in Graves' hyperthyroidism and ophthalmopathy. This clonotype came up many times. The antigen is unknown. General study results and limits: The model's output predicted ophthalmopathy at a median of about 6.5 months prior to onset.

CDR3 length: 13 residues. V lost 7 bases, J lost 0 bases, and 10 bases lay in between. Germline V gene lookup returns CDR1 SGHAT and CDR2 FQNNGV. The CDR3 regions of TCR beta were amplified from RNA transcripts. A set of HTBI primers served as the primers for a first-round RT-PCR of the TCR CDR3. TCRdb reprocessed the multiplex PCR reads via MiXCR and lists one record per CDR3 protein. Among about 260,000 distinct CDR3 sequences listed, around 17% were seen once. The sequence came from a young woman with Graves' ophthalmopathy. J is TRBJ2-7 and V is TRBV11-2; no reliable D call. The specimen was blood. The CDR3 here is CASTDQNSYEQYF. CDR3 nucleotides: TGTGCCAGCACCGATCAAAACTCCTACGAGCAGTACTTC.